These T cell receptor beta chains were read from a single sample in a study of CD8 T cells in Susac syndrome. Using its own MiXCR run on the immunoSEQ multiplex PCR reads, TCRdb lists one record per CDR3 protein. This table has approximately 170,000 distinct CDR3 sequences, approximately 93% appearing once. Input material: CD4+ T cells from PBMCs. The source of these receptors is a human donor with multiple sclerosis. Each CDR3 is given with its conserved first and last residue.

V	J	CDR3
TRBV2	TRBJ2-5	CANTKEYPETQYF
TRBV7-8	TRBJ1-4	CASSLGRNRLNEKLFF
TRBV20-1	TRBJ2-1	CSASHRERLYNEQFF
TRBV20-1	TRBJ1-2	CSARQWVDGYTF
TRBV9	TRBJ2-1	CASSGGTVEQGQFF
TRBV6-5	TRBJ2-3	CASSARQGADTQYF
TRBV20-1	TRBJ1-1	CSARGNTEAFF
TRBV15	TRBJ1-2	CATSLTYRDGYTF
TRBV30	TRBJ2-1	CAWSVLAGVNEQFF
TRBV5-1	TRBJ1-1	CASREQGANTEAFF
TRBV30	TRBJ1-5	CAWSEDSYTNQPQHF
TRBV9	TRBJ2-3	CASSLLPTDTQYF
TRBV27	TRBJ1-2	CASSFRNSLQGNGYTF
TRBV5-1	TRBJ2-7	CASSPTGTGNHEQYF
TRBV5-6	TRBJ2-4	CASSLVIGAGGNIQYF
TRBV19	TRBJ1-2	CASSIDLYRDRGPRSGYTF
TRBV5-1	TRBJ2-7	CASSMIGEGEQYF
TRBV30	TRBJ2-3	CAWTTTGAGRYTQYF
TRBV20-1	TRBJ2-7	CSARDSLAGGGNDYEQYF
TRBV28	TRBJ2-7	CASKGGQNYEQYF
TRBV5-6	TRBJ1-2	CASRLGQGLNYGYTF
TRBV13	TRBJ1-1	CASSSKTLMNTEAFF
TRBV20-1	TRBJ2-7	CSASLSGFGYEQYF
TRBV18	TRBJ1-1	CASSPNVEPNTEAFF
TRBV3-1	TRBJ2-7	CASSSGTSGRVYEQYF
TRBV19	TRBJ1-4	CASRDPRGVGRGKLFF
TRBV6-5	TRBJ2-4	CASSYQGVKAKNIQYF
TRBV29-1	TRBJ2-3	CSALGLAGGDTQYF
TRBV23-1	TRBJ2-1	CASSQLDSSYNEQFF
TRBV5-1	TRBJ2-6	CASTDRGSGANVLTF
TRBV20-1	TRBJ2-3	CSAARTSGGLADTQYF
TRBV5-6	TRBJ2-1	CASSLVSPTSGRAGEQFF
TRBV28	TRBJ1-4	CASSPYRQATNEKLFF
TRBV5-1	TRBJ2-1	CASGSIAGADNEQFF
TRBV20-1	TRBJ2-7	CSASPRLSSYEQYF
TRBV20-1	TRBJ1-5	CSARGQIGYNQPQHF
TRBV7-9	TRBJ2-7	CASSLAWGQGTYEQYF
TRBV29-1	TRBJ1-1	CSVRRGTGVAEAFF